The sequence of this T cell receptor (beta chain) was determined in a study of technical replicates of blood from four donors. Method: immunoSEQ multiplex PCR; TCRdb's copy keeps in-frame clones and lacks some. This sample carries 50,000 to 70,000 clones, around nine tenths of them seen once, and the ten largest clones take roughly 5.1%. The V end lost 1 base, the J end lost 1 base, and 11 bases lay between the germline ends. The CDR3 covers 14 residues. Per germline, CDR1 GTSNPN and CDR2 SVGIG (reference sequence). Sequencing input: PBMCs. The J gene is TRBJ2-7, the V gene TRBV30; the D gene is possibly TRBD2 (5 bases). The receptor was derived from a human donor in good health. Some clones in this sample may be carry-over from other donors' samples. CDR3 in amino acids: CAWSDGTGSYEQYF. The CDR3 nucleotides are TGTGCCTGGAGTGACGGCACGGGATCCTACGAGCAGTACTTC.